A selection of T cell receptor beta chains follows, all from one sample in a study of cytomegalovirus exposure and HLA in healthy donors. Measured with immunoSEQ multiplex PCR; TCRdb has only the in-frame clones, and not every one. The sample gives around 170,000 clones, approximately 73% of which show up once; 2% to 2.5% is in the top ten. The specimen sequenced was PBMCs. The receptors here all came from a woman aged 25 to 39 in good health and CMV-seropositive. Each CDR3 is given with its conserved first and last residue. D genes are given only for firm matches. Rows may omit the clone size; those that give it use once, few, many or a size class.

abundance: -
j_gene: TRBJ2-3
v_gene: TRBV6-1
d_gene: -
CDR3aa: CASRESLVDTQYF
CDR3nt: TGTGCCAGCAGAGAGAGCCTGGTTGATACGCAGTATTTT

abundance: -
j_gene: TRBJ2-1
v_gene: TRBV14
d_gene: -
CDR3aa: CASSQPGGLYYNEQFF
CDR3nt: TGTGCCAGCAGCCAACCTGGGGGCCTGTACTACAATGAGCAGTTCTTC

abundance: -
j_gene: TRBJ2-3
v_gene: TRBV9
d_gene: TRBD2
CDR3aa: CASSAHLYSGGTDTQYF
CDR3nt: TGTGCCAGCAGCGCCCACCTGTATAGCGGGGGGACAGATACGCAGTATTTT

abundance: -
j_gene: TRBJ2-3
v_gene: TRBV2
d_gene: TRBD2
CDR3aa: CASRGLAGGARDTQYF
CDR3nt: TGTGCCAGCAGAGGTCTAGCGGGGGGGGCCCGAGATACGCAGTATTTT

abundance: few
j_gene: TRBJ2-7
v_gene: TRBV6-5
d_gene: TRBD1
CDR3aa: CASSWDREDEQYF
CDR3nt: TGTGCCAGCAGTTGGGACAGGGAAGACGAGCAGTACTTC

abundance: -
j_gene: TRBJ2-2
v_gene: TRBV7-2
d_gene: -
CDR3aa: CASSLSRGSNTGELFF
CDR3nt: TGTGCCAGCAGCTTAAGTAGAGGGTCAAACACCGGGGAGCTGTTTTTT

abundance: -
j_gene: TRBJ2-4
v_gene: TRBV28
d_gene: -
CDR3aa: CASRAPYGAGEGDIQYF
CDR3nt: TGTGCCAGCAGGGCACCCTATGGGGCAGGGGAAGGTGACATTCAGTACTTC

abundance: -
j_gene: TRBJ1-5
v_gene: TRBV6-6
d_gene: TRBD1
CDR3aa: CASSDYGQGDQPQHF
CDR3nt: TGTGCCAGCAGTGACTATGGACAGGGAGATCAGCCCCAGCATTTT

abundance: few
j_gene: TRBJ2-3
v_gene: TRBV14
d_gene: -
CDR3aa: CASSQDSGNNLDTDTQYF
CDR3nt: TGTGCCAGCAGCCAAGATTCGGGTAACAACCTAGACACAGATACGCAGTATTTT

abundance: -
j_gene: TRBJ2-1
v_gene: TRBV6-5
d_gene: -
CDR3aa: CASSRVGGGYNEQFF
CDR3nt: TGTGCCAGCAGTCGCGTGGGGGGTGGCTACAATGAGCAGTTCTTC

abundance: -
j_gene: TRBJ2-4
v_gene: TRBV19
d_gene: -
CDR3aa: CASSRGHSNIQYF
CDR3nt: TGTGCCAGTAGTCGGGGACATTCGAACATTCAGTACTTC

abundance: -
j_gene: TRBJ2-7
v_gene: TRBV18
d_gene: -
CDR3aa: CASSPEAGWGFSGLEQYF
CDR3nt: TGTGCCAGCTCACCTGAGGCGGGCTGGGGATTTTCAGGCCTCGAGCAGTACTTC